The clone carrying this TCR beta chain has a handful of counts. What it binds is not known. Using its own MiXCR run on the RACE reads, TCRdb lists one record per CDR3 protein. The sample has 370,000 or so distinct CDR3 sequences, roughly 5% seen once. The ends were cut back, 3 bases at V and 1 base at J, with 11 bases in the middle. The CDR3 sequence is 14 residues long. Germline CDR1 and CDR2: SGHDT and YYEEEE. The sample is drawn from a study of human T cells and chemical hapten exposure. Study-wide context: Subjects had 2% DPC placed on about 2 cm by about 2 cm of upper inner arm skin for sensitization. Each week of the roughly 23-week study, patients had diphenylcyclopropenone applied to the scalp. Whole-study results and caveats: Expanded TCRs were compared with controls, and the expanded TCRs formed significantly more large CDR3 similarity clusters.

Time point noted: patch test 1, 2 weeks after DPC sensitization. The treatment here: therapeutic diphenylcyclopropenone sensitization with weekly scalp DPC. Here the sequenced sample was whole blood, taken in connection with sensitization to the hapten diphenylcyclopropenone (DPC). This TCR was sampled from a woman aged 45-60 years with alopecia areata. Some clones in this sample may be carry-over from other donors' samples. The chain employs TRBV5-6 and TRBJ2-7; no reliable D call. The CDR3 bases are TGTGCCAGCAGCTACCCCACCCGATCCTACGAGCAGTACTTC. Its protein is CASSYPTRSYEQYF. The full variable domain, its missing parts supplied by reference TRBV5-6 and TRBJ2-7, is DAGVTQSPTHLIKTRGQQVTLRCSPKSGHDTVSWYQQALGQGPQFIFQYYEEEERQRGNFPDRFSGHQFPNYSSELNVNALLLGDSALYLCASSYPTRSYEQYFGPGTRLTVT.